These 20 T cell receptor beta chains share one sample of origin, sequenced in a study of cytomegalovirus exposure and HLA in healthy donors. The PCR made use of 60 Vbeta and 13 Jbeta primers. Libraries were prepared by immunoSEQ multiplex PCR; TCRdb keeps only in-frame clonotypes and omits some of them. The table has about 110,000 clones, 77% seen once. Input material: PBMCs. The receptors come from a male donor in good health and CMV-seronegative.

The genes are TRBV15 and TRBJ1-2, with 8 bases matching TRBD1. The CDR3 has 15 residues. V dropped 0 bases and J dropped 7; count of bases not matched to a gene: 7. Germline CDR1 and CDR2: LNHNV and YYDKDF (reference sequence). The CDR3, as DNA: TGTGCCACCAGCAGAGATGGCCGACAGGGGTTTGGCTACACCTTC. It specifies CATSRDGRQGFGYTF.

The chain joins TRBV5-4 to TRBJ1-1; 10 nucleotides match TRBD1. This CDR3 spans 15 amino acids. Unmatched junction bases numbered 4, after V lost 1 base and J lost 4 bases. The germline V gene has CDR1 SGHNT and CDR2 YYREEE (reference sequence). CDR3 sequence reads: CASSLRGQGLTEAFF. The CDR3 DNA follows: TGTGCCAGCAGCTTGAGGGGACAGGGGCTCACTGAAGCTTTCTTT.

The chain is built from TRBV7-9 and TRBJ1-1; the match to TRBD1 covers 9 bases. There are 15 residues in the CDR3. Germline CDR1 SEHNR, CDR2 FQNEAQ (reference sequence). V dropped 5 bases and J dropped 5; count of bases not matched to a gene: 9. The CDR3 bases are TGTGCCAGCAGCCCAAGGGACAGGGTTGGTACTGAAGCTTTCTTT. It codes for CASSPRDRVGTEAFF.

Of note for this clone: The sample carries other DNA sequences with the same CDR3. This chain links TRBV5-4 with TRBJ2-5; 8 nucleotides align to TRBD2. Germline V lookup: CDR1 SGHNT, CDR2 YYREEE (reference sequence). Losses at the gene ends were 0 bases for V and 2 bases for J; bases not matched to a gene: 6. This CDR3 has 16 amino acids. CDR3: CASSLVRLAQQETQYF. The CDR3 nucleotides read TGTGCCAGCAGCTTGGTACGACTAGCGCAGCAAGAGACCCAGTACTTC.

The rearrangement joins TRBV30 to TRBJ1-2; the D is unclear. The CDR3 is 13 residues long. Trimming stripped 4 bases from V and 0 bases from J, with 9 bases between. Germline V gives CDR1 GTSNPN, CDR2 SVGIG (reference sequence). CDR3: CAWIRRANYGYTF. Written as DNA, the CDR3 is TGTGCCTGGATCCGGAGGGCTAACTATGGCTACACCTTC.

This sequence joins TRBV27 and TRBJ2-2; TRBD2 is a possible D gene (6 bases). This CDR3 is 14 amino acids long. The V end lost 2 bases, the J end lost 6 bases, and 10 bases lay between the germline ends. The germline gives CDR1 MNHEY, CDR2 SMNVEV (reference sequence). CDR3 region: CASSLGGAPGELFF. As DNA, the CDR3 is TGTGCCAGCAGTTTAGGAGGGGCCCCCGGGGAGCTGTTTTTT.

This clone was seen once. V gene TRBV27 combines with J gene TRBJ2-7, with unresolved D. The germline gives CDR1 MNHEY, CDR2 SMNVEV (reference sequence). V shed 6 bases and J shed 0 bases, with 12 bases lying between them. CDR3 length: 14 amino acids. The CDR3 region has the DNA TGTGCCAGCAGACCGCTGACATACTCCTACGAGCAGTACTTC. Translation: CASRPLTYSYEQYF.

The J gene is TRBJ2-1, the V gene TRBV11-2, with D perhaps TRBD2 (6 bases). The V and J ends lost 5 bases and 9 bases respectively, with 11 bases between them. The CDR3 totals 12 residues. Germline CDR1 reads SGHAT; CDR2 reads FQNNGV. The CDR3 DNA is TGTGCCAGCAGCCGAAGCGGGCCTGAGCAGTTCTTC. Protein: CASSRSGPEQFF.

The V gene is TRBV4-1, the J gene TRBJ2-5, with D perhaps TRBD1 (6 bases). CDR3 length: 14 amino acids. V lost 2 bases and J 7 bases, leaving 14 bases between the germline ends. The germline V gene has CDR1 MGHRA and CDR2 YSYEKL. The CDR3 loop is CASSQLDWGRTQYF. As DNA, the CDR3 is TGCGCCAGCAGCCAACTCGACTGGGGGCGGACCCAGTACTTC.

In DNA, the CDR3 is TGCGCCAGCAGCCTGGCAGGGCCAAACATTCAGTACTTC. Translation: CASSLAGPNIQYF. The chain carries TRBV5-1 and TRBJ2-4, with D maybe TRBD1 (5 bases). Germline V gives CDR1 SGHRS, CDR2 YFSETQ. The CDR3 spans 13 residues. V was cut by 4 bases and J by 6 bases, with 11 bases left in between.

The chain combines TRBV6-5 with TRBJ2-7, with 14 bases identical to TRBD2. This CDR3 is 14 amino acids long. Looked up from germline, CDR1 is MNHEY and CDR2 is SVGAGI. V dropped 6 bases and J dropped 9; count of bases not matched to a gene: 7. Here the CDR3 DNA reads TGTGCCAGCAGACCGGGACTAGCGGGAGTTAGGCAGTACTTC. Its protein is CASRPGLAGVRQYF.

V usage is TRBV11-2 and J usage is TRBJ2-7; 8 positions match TRBD2. The CDR3 extends over 16 amino acids. Germline values: CDR1 SGHAT, CDR2 FQNNGV. V shed 1 base and J 5 bases; nucleotides not matched to a gene: 10. The CDR3 nucleotides read TGTGCCAGCAGCTTAGTTGTATTAGCGGGAATCGACGAGCAGTACTTC. Encoded protein: CASSLVVLAGIDEQYF.

J is TRBJ2-7 and V is TRBV2, with D uncertain. The V end was cut by 1 base, the J end by 4 bases, with 11 bases between. The V gene's germline CDR1 is SNHLY and CDR2 FYNNEI. This CDR3 spans 14 amino acids. CDR3 loop: CASSEDGPEYEQYF. The CDR3 DNA sequence: TGTGCCAGCAGTGAAGATGGCCCGGAGTACGAGCAGTACTTC.

This chain uses TRBV28 with TRBJ2-5, with 9 bases identical to TRBD1. The J call may be in error: the DNA end matches TRBJ2-7 better. Per the germline V gene, CDR1 is MDHEN and CDR2 is SYDVKM. The CDR3 loop spans 14 amino acids. CDR3: CASSGQGRTGEQYF. The CDR3 coding sequence is TGTGCCAGCAGTGGACAGGGGAGGACTGGCGAGCAGTACTTC.

The V and J genes are TRBV7-9 and TRBJ1-1; 10 positions agree with TRBD1. CDR3 length equals 14 residues. Germline lookup yields CDR1 SEHNR and CDR2 FQNEAQ (reference sequence). The J segment lost 3 bases and the V segment lost 5 bases, leaving 3 bases of the junction unmatched. CDR3 bases: TGTGCCAGCAGCCCGACAGGGGGCGACACTGAAGCTTTCTTT. This sequence encodes CASSPTGGDTEAFF.

The CDR3 here is CAWKGGWHEQFF. The CDR3 DNA reads as TGTGCCTGGAAGGGGGGGTGGCATGAGCAGTTCTTC. The genes are TRBV30 and TRBJ2-1, with a possible D match to TRBD2 (7 bases). This CDR3 has 12 residues. Germline CDR1 and CDR2: GTSNPN and SVGIG (reference sequence). V lost 4 bases and J 8 bases, leaving 12 bases between the germline ends.

The chain has TRBV12-5 and TRBJ1-5; a possible D gene is TRBD1 (6 bases). V lost 9 bases and J lost 3, with 12 bases in between. Germline lookup yields CDR1 LGHNT and CDR2 FRNRAP. This CDR3 has 13 residues. The CDR3 DNA reads as TGTGCTAGCAACAGGGAAATCAATCAGCCCCAGCATTTT. Translating it yields CASNREINQPQHF. The variable domain in full, with the rest retrieved from reference TRBV12-5 and TRBJ1-5, is DARVTQTPRHKVTEMGQEVTMRCQPILGHNTVFWYRQTMMQGLELLAYFRNRAPLDDSGMPKDRFSAEMPDATLATLKIQPSEPRDSAVYFCASNREINQPQHFGDGTRLSIL.

This clone was seen once. This chain joins TRBV5-1 and TRBJ2-7; D is possibly TRBD1 (7 bases). Germline assignment: CDR1 SGHRS and CDR2 YFSETQ. This CDR3 has 16 amino acids. V was pared by 0 bases and J by 7 bases, with 20 bases between. As DNA, the CDR3 is TGCGCCAGCAGCTTGGCCGTCGGGGACTGGGACAGAGAGCAGTACTTC. It specifies CASSLAVGDWDREQYF.

The chain couples TRBV2 to TRBJ2-7, with no clear D. The CDR3 is 13 amino acids. The V end was cut by 7 bases, the J end by 0 bases, with 10 bases between. From germline, CDR1 is SNHLY and CDR2 FYNNEI. The CDR3 reads CASTQTPSYEQYF. The CDR3 DNA follows: TGTGCCAGCACACAGACACCCTCCTACGAGCAGTACTTC.

V and J are TRBV27 and TRBJ1-1; 8 bases line up with TRBD1. The CDR3 contains 14 residues. V lost 3 bases to trimming and J lost 3 bases; unmatched junction nucleotides: 3. In germline, CDR1 is MNHEY, CDR2 SMNVEV (reference sequence). The CDR3 DNA reads TGTGCCAGCAGTTTGGGACAGGCTTACACTGAAGCTTTCTTT. Amino acid sequence: CASSLGQAYTEAFF.